This passage covers 11 T cell receptor beta chains from one sample sequenced in a study of OX40 agonist ivuxolimab in advanced cancers. Only in-frame clones appear in the TCRdb table, and some are missing; sequencing was by immunoSEQ multiplex PCR. The repertoire has 150,000 to 190,000 clones, roughly 92% of them found once; the top ten carry around 0.31%. The sequencing here drew on CD4+ or CD8+ T cells sorted from blood, taken in a trial of the OX40 agonist ivuxolimab. These receptors originate from an adult with an advanced solid tumor such as melanoma, head and neck, liver or kidney cancer.

The chain joins TRBV5-4 to TRBJ2-2; a weak D match, TRBD1 (6 bases). With 0 bases removed from V and 5 bases from J, the gap between germline ends came to 14 bases. Germline CDR1 and CDR2: SGHNT and YYREEE (reference sequence). This CDR3 has 16 residues. DNA for the CDR3: TGTGCCAGCAGCTTGGGAGGTCAGGGGCGAACCGGGGAGCTGTTTTTT. This gives the protein CASSLGGQGRTGELFF.

This chain joins TRBV28 and TRBJ2-3, with TRBD2 identical over 8 bases. The CDR3 consists of 12 residues. V gave up 5 bases and J gave up 11 bases; unmatched junction bases: 6. In germline, CDR1 is MDHEN, CDR2 SYDVKM. The CDR3 bases are TGTGCCAGCAGTGTCCCCGGGACTAGGCAGTATTTT. Translating it yields CASSVPGTRQYF.

The chain carries TRBV27 and TRBJ2-3; TRBD2 matches at 11 bases. Germline V CDR1 and CDR2: MNHEY, SMNVEV (reference sequence). The V gene end was trimmed by 0 bases and the J gene end by 2 bases; junction bases not matched to a gene: 13. The CDR3 contains 20 residues. CDR3 bases: TGTGCCAGCAGTTTATCATCCATCCCCGGACTAGCGGGTCTCACAGATACGCAGTATTTT. It specifies CASSLSSIPGLAGLTDTQYF.

The genes are TRBV29-1 and TRBJ1-1, with D possibly TRBD1 on 5 matching bases. Germline CDR1 and CDR2: SQVTM and ANQGSEA. Trimming took off 6 bases at V and 7 bases at J, with 21 bases between the two ends. This CDR3 contains 14 residues. DNA for the CDR3: TGCAGCGTGCTACCTGGGGGAGGGAGGGGTGAAGCTTTCTTT. Translating it yields CSVLPGGGRGEAFF. Full variable domain (remainder filled in from reference TRBV29-1 and TRBJ1-1): SAVISQKPSRDICQRGTSLTIQCQVDSQVTMMFWYRQQPGQSLTLIATANQGSEATYESGFVIDKFPISRPNLTFSTLTVSNMSPEDSSIYLCSVLPGGGRGEAFFGQGTRLTVV.

This rearrangement joins TRBV28 to TRBJ1-2; the D is unclear. The CDR3 has 16 amino acids. The ends were cut back, 7 bases at V and 0 bases at J, with 18 bases in the middle. Germline V lookup: CDR1 MDHEN, CDR2 SYDVKM. In DNA, the CDR3 is TGTGCCAGCAAGGCAGGAGGTCCCTTATCTAACTATGGCTACACCTTC. Encoded protein: CASKAGGPLSNYGYTF.

For this clone: Other nucleotide sequences in the sample specify the same CDR3. This chain connects TRBV18 to TRBJ2-7; maybe TRBD2 (5 bases). The CDR3 covers 13 residues. The V gene's germline CDR1 is KGHSH and CDR2 LQKENI. Trimming stripped 0 bases from V and 4 bases from J, with 7 bases between. CDR3 amino acids: CASSPPGGYEQYF. As DNA, the CDR3 is TGTGCCAGCTCACCACCAGGCGGGTACGAGCAGTACTTC.

The chain employs TRBV5-4 and TRBJ1-2, with no clear D. Trimming cost V 3 bases and J 2 bases, with 8 bases left between them. CDR3 length: 13 amino acids. Looked up from germline, CDR1 is SGHNT and CDR2 is YYREEE (reference sequence). The CDR3 reads CASSYGENYGYTF. CDR3 sequence (DNA): TGTGCCAGCAGCTACGGGGAAAACTATGGCTACACCTTC. Filled out from reference TRBV5-4 and TRBJ1-2, the complete variable domain reads ETGVTQSPTHLIKTRGQQVTLRCSSQSGHNTVSWYQQALGQGPQFIFQYYREEENGRGNFPPRFSGLQFPNYSSELNVNALELDDSALYLCASSYGENYGYTFGSGTRLTVV.

The V call is TRBV11-3, the J call TRBJ2-5, with D uncertain. CDR3 size: 13 residues. Germline V lookup: CDR1 SGHNT, CDR2 YENEEA. The V and J ends lost 2 bases and 2 bases respectively, with 6 bases between them. The CDR3 reads CASSLNSQETQYF. For the CDR3, the DNA is TGTGCCAGCAGCTTAAACAGTCAAGAGACCCAGTACTTC. Looking up the rest from reference TRBV11-3 and TRBJ2-5 gives the full variable domain: EAGVVQSPRYKIIEKKQPVAFWCNPISGHNTLYWYLQNLGQGPELLIRYENEEAVDDSQLPKDRFSAERLKGVDSTLKIQPAELGDSAVYLCASSLNSQETQYFGPGTRLLVL.

This chain links TRBV29-1 with TRBJ2-7; maybe TRBD1 (6 bases). V dropped 6 bases and J dropped 6 bases, with 24 bases sitting between them. This CDR3 comprises 15 residues. Looked up from germline, CDR1 is SQVTM and CDR2 is ANQGSEA. For the CDR3, the DNA is TGCAGCGTCCATGACGGGACAAACGAAGGTGGCGAGCAGTACTTC. Translation: CSVHDGTNEGGEQYF.

The chain carries TRBV19 and TRBJ1-2; TRBD1 agrees at 7 bases. CDR3 length: 15 amino acids. Germline V gives CDR1 LNHDA, CDR2 SQIVND (reference sequence). With V trimmed by 4 bases and J by 5 bases, 10 bases remained unmatched. In DNA, the CDR3 is TGTGCCAGTAGTACCTTAGGAGGGGGCAGGTATGGCTACACCTTC. Its translation: CASSTLGGGRYGYTF.

The V and J genes are TRBV19 and TRBJ2-7; perhaps D is TRBD1 or TRBD2 (5 bases each). This CDR3 region has 13 residues. CDR1 LNHDA and CDR2 SQIVND come from the germline V gene (reference sequence). With 3 bases removed from V and 2 bases from J, the gap between germline ends came to 8 bases. CDR3 region: CASSIPGPYEQYF. The CDR3 DNA sequence: TGTGCCAGTAGTATCCCGGGGCCCTACGAGCAGTACTTC.